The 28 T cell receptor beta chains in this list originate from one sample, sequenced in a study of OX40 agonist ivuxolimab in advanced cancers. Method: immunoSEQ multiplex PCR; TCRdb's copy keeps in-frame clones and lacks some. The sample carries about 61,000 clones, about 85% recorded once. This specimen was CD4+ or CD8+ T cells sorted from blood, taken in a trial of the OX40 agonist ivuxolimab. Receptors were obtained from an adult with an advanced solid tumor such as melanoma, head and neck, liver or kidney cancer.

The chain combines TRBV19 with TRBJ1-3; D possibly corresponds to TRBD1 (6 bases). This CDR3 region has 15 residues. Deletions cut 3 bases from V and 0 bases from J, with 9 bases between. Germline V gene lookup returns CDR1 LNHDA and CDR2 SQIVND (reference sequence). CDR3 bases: TGTGCCAGTAGTATGGGACACAGCTCTGGAAACACCATATATTTT. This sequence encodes CASSMGHSSGNTIYF.

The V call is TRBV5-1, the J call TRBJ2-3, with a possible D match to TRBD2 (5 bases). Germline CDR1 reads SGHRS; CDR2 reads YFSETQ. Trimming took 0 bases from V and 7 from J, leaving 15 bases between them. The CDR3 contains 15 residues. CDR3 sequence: CASSLEASPLNTQYF. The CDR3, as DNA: TGCGCCAGCAGCTTGGAGGCTAGCCCCTTGAATACGCAGTATTTT.

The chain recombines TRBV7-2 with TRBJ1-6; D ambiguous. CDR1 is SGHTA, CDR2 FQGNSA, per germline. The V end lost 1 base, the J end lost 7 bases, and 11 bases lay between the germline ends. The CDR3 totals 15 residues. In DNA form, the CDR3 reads TGTGCCAGCAGCTTAGGTCAGGTCCTCAATTCACCCCTCCACTTT. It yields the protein CASSLGQVLNSPLHF.

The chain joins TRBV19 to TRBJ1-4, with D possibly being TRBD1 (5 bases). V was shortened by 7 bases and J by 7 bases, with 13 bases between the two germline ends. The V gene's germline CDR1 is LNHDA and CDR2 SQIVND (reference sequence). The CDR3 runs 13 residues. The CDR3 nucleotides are TGTGCCAGTACGGGGCTGGATAGTGAAAAACTGTTTTTT. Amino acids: CASTGLDSEKLFF. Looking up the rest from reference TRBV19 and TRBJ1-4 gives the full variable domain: DGGITQSPKYLFRKEGQNVTLSCEQNLNHDAMYWYRQDPGQGLRLIYYSQIVNDFQKGDIAEGYSVSREKKESFPLTVTSAQKNPTAFYLCASTGLDSEKLFFGSGTQLSVL.

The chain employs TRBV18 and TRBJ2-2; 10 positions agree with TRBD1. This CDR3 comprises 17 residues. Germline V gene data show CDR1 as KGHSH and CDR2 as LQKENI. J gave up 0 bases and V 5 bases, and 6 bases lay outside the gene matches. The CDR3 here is CASSKTTGGANTGELFF. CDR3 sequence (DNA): TGTGCCAGCTCAAAGACGACAGGGGGCGCGAACACCGGGGAGCTGTTTTTT.

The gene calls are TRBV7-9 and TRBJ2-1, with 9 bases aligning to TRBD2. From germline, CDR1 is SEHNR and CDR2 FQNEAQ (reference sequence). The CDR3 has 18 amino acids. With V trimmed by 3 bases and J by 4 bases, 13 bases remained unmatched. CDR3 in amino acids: CASSLVRRGGKIYNEQFF. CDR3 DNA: TGTGCCAGCAGCTTGGTACGGCGGGGGGGCAAAATTTACAATGAGCAGTTCTTC.

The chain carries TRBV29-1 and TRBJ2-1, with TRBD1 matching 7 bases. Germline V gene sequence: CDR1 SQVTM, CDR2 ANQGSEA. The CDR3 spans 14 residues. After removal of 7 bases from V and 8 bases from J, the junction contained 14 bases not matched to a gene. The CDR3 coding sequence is TGCAGCGGGGGCAGGGGGAAGCTAAGCGATGAGCAGTTCTTC. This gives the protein CSGGRGKLSDEQFF.

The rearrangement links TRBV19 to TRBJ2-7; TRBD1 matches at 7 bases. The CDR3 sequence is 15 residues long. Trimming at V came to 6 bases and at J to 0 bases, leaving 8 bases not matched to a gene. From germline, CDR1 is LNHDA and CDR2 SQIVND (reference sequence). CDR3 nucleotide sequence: TGTGCCAGTAGCCAGGACAGGCTTGCCTCCTACGAGCAGTACTTC. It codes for CASSQDRLASYEQYF.

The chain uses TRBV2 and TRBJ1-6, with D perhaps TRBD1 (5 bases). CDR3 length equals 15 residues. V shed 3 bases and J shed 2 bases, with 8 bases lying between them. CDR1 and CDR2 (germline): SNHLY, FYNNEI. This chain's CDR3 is CASSEGGTYNSPLHF. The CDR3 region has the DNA TGTGCCAGCAGTGAGGGGGGAACCTATAATTCACCCCTCCACTTT.

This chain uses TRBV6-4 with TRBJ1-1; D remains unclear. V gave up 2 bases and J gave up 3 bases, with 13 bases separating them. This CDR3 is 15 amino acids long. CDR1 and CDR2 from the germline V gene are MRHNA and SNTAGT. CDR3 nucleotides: TGTGCCAGCAGTGACCTATCCGGGGTAGACACTGAAGCTTTCTTT. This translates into CASSDLSGVDTEAFF.

The CDR3 DNA follows: TGTGCCAGCAGCTTAGCGGTTTTGGGGCGGGGAAGTGGCTACACCTTC. Protein: CASSLAVLGRGSGYTF. This chain connects TRBV7-2 to TRBJ1-2; tentatively, D is TRBD1 (5 bases). Germline assignment: CDR1 SGHTA and CDR2 FQGNSA. The V end lost 0 bases, the J end lost 7 bases, and 18 bases lay between the germline ends. This CDR3 spans 16 amino acids.

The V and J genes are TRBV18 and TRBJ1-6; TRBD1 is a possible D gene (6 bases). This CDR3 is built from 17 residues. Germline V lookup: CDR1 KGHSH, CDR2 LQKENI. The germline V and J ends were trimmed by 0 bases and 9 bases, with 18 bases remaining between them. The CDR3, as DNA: TGTGCCAGCTCACCACCGAATCTGCGACAGGATGGTTCACCCCTCCACTTT. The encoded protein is CASSPPNLRQDGSPLHF.

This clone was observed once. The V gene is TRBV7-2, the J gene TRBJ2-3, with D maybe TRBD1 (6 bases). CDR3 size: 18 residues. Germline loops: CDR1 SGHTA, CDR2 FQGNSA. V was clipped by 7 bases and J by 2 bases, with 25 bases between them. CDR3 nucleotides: TGTGCCAGCAACTCCCGGGACATCTTCCAACCGGCCACAGATACGCAGTATTTT. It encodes CASNSRDIFQPATDTQYF.

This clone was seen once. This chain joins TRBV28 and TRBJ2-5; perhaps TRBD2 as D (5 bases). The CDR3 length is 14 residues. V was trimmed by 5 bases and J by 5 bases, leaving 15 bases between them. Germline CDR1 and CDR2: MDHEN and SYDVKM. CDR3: CASSERRGWETQYF. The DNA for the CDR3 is TGTGCCAGCAGTGAACGCCGGGGATGGGAGACCCAGTACTTC. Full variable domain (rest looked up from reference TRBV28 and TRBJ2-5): DVKVTQSSRYLVKRTGEKVFLECVQDMDHENMFWYRQDPGLGLRLIYFSYDVKMKEKGDIPEGYSVSREKKERFSLILESASTNQTSMYLCASSERRGWETQYFGPGTRLLVL.

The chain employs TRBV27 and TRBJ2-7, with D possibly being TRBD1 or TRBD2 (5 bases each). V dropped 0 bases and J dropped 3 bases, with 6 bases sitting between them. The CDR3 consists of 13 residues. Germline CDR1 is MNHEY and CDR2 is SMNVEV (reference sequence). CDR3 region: CASSLSGGYEQYF. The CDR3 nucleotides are TGTGCCAGCAGTTTATCTGGGGGCTACGAGCAGTACTTC.

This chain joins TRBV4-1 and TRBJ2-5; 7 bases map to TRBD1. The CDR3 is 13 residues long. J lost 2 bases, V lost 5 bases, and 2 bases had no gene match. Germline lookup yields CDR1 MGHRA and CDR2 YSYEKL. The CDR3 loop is CASSSRGQETQYF. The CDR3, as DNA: TGCGCCAGCAGCTCCAGGGGGCAAGAGACCCAGTACTTC.

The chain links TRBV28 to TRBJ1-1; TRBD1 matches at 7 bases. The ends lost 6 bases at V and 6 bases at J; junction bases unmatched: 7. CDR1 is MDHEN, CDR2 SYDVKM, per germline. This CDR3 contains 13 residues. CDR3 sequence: CASRLGTAPEAFF. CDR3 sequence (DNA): TGTGCCAGCAGATTAGGGACAGCACCTGAAGCTTTCTTT.

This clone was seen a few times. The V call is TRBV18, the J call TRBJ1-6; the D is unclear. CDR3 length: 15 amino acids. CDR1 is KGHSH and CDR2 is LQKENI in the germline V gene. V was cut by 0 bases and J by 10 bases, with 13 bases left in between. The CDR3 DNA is TGTGCCAGCTCACCACCGGGAAGTCGAACGTCACCCCTCCACTTT. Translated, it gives CASSPPGSRTSPLHF.

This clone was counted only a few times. This CDR3 is CASTLQGTYEQYF. The CDR3 bases are TGTGCCAGCACCCTACAGGGGACCTACGAGCAGTACTTC. This chain joins TRBV6-1 and TRBJ2-7; 7 bases align to TRBD1. V shed 7 bases and J 2 bases; nucleotides not matched to a gene: 5. The CDR3 has 13 amino acids. Germline values: CDR1 MNHNS, CDR2 SASEGT.

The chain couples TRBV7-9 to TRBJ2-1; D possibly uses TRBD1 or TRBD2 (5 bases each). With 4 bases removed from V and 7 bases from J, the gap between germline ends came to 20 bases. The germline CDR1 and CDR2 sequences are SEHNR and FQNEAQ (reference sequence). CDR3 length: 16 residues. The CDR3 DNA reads TGTGCCAGCAGCTCCCCGGGGACCGCCGGGTGGAATGAGCAGTTCTTC. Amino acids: CASSSPGTAGWNEQFF.

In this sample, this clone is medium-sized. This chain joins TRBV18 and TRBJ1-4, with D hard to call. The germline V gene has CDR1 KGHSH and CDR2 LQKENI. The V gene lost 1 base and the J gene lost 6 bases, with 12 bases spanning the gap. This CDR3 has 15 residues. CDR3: CASSPQSGVDEKLFF. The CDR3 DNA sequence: TGTGCCAGCTCACCACAATCCGGGGTGGATGAAAAACTGTTTTTT. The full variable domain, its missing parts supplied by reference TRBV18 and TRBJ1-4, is NAGVMQNPRHLVRRRGQEARLRCSPMKGHSHVYWYRQLPEEGLKFMVYLQKENIIDESGMPKERFSAEFPKEGPSILRIQQVVRGDSAAYFCASSPQSGVDEKLFFGSGTQLSVL.

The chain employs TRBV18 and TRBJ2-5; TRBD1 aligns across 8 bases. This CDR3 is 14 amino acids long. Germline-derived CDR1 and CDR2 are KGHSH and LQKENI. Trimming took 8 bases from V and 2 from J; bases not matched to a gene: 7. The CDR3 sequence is CASRQGNLQETQYF. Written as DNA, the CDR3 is TGTGCCAGCAGACAGGGGAATTTACAAGAGACCCAGTACTTC.

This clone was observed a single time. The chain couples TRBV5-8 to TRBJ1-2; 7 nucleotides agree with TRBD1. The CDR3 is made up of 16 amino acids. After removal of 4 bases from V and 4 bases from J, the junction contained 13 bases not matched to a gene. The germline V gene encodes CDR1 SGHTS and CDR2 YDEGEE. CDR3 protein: CASSPPWGRGVYGYTF. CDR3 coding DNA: TGTGCCAGCAGCCCCCCCTGGGGCAGGGGGGTCTATGGCTACACCTTC. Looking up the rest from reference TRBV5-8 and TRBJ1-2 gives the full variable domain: EAGVTQSPTHLIKTRGQQATLRCSPISGHTSVYWYQQALGLGLQFLLWYDEGEERNRGNFPPRFSGRQFPNYSSELNVNALELEDSALYLCASSPPWGRGVYGYTFGSGTRLTVV.

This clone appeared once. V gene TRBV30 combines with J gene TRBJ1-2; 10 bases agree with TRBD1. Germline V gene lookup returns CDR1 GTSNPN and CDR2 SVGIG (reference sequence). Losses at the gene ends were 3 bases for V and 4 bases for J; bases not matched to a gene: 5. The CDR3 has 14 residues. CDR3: CAWRRQGARYGYTF. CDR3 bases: TGTGCCTGGAGAAGACAGGGGGCACGCTATGGCTACACCTTC. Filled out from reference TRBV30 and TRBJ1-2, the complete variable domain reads SQTIHQWPATLVQPVGSPLSLECTVEGTSNPNLYWYRQAAGRGLQLLFYSVGIGQISSEVPQNLSASRPQDRQFILSSKKLLLSDSGFYLCAWRRQGARYGYTFGSGTRLTVV.

The CDR3: CAWSPGLGRETQYF. DNA of the CDR3: TGTGCCTGGAGTCCGGGACTGGGGAGAGAGACCCAGTACTTC. This chain connects TRBV30 to TRBJ2-5, with D maybe TRBD2 (6 bases). V was shortened by 2 bases and J by 4 bases, with 14 bases between the two germline ends. The CDR3 consists of 14 residues. Per germline, CDR1 GTSNPN and CDR2 SVGIG (reference sequence).

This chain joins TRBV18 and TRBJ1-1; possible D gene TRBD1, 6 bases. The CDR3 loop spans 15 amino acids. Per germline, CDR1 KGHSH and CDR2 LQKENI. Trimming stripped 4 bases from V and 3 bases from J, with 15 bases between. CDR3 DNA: TGTGCCAGCTCACTCAGGAAGGACAGTCACACTGAAGCTTTCTTT. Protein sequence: CASSLRKDSHTEAFF.

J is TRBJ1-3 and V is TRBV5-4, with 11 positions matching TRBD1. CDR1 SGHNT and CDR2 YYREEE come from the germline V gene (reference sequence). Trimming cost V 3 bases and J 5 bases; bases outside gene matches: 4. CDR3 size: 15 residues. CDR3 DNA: TGTGCCAGCAGCTCAGGACAGGGGGCAAGAAACACCATATATTTT. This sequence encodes CASSSGQGARNTIYF.

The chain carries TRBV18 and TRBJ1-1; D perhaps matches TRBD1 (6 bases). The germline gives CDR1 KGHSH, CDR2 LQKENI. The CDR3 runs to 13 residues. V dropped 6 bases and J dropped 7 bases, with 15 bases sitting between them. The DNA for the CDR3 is TGTGCCAGCTCCAAGGGGGAACAGGATGAAGCTTTCTTT. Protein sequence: CASSKGEQDEAFF.